One and the same sample provided the 10 T cell receptor beta chains below, sequenced in a study of blood T cell repertoires in COVID-19. TCRdb's copy holds only in-frame clones and misses some; the assay was immunoSEQ multiplex PCR. The sample yields 250,000 to 350,000 clones, 88% seen once. The sample comprised peripheral blood. The receptors come from a woman in her 30s with COVID-19, enrolled during active disease.

V usage is TRBV19 and J usage is TRBJ1-1; 9 nucleotides line up with TRBD1. V lost 5 bases, J lost 1 base, and 8 bases stayed unmatched. Per germline, CDR1 LNHDA and CDR2 SQIVND (reference sequence). CDR3 size: 16 residues. CDR3 sequence reads: CASSPLQGARNTEAFF. The CDR3 region has the DNA TGTGCCAGTAGTCCACTACAGGGGGCTAGGAACACTGAAGCTTTCTTT.

The chain joins TRBV5-1 to TRBJ1-6; D is undetermined. Germline CDR1 reads SGHRS; CDR2 reads YFSETQ. V lost 4 bases and J lost 15, with 17 bases in between. The CDR3 totals 13 residues. CDR3 DNA sequence: TGCGCCAGCAGCGCGGGCCGCGAACAGCGCCTCCACTTT. Its protein product is CASSAGREQRLHF.

The chain has TRBV9 and TRBJ2-7; 8 bases match TRBD2. This CDR3 has 14 amino acids. CDR1 SGDLS and CDR2 YYNGEE come from the germline V gene. Germline trimming cut 1 base from V and 5 bases from J; bases unmatched to any gene: 5. The CDR3 DNA follows: TGTGCCAGCAGCGTAAGCAGCGGGAGTGACGAGCAGTACTTC. This gives the protein CASSVSSGSDEQYF.

The chain carries TRBV2 and TRBJ1-1, with D possibly being TRBD1 (6 bases). Germline V gives CDR1 SNHLY, CDR2 FYNNEI. Trimming stripped 4 bases from V and 1 base from J, with 7 bases between. There are 13 residues in the CDR3. The CDR3 protein is CASSGQENTEAFF. In nucleotides, the CDR3 is TGTGCCAGCAGTGGACAGGAGAACACTGAAGCTTTCTTT.

CDR3 loop: CASSPGGARTEAFF. The CDR3 DNA reads TGTGCCAGCAGCCCCGGGGGGGCTAGGACTGAAGCTTTCTTT. This sequence joins TRBV7-2 and TRBJ1-1; tentatively, D is TRBD1 (6 bases). The CDR3 has 14 residues. Germline V CDR1 and CDR2: SGHTA, FQGNSA. The V end lost 5 bases, the J end lost 5 bases, and 15 bases lay between the germline ends.

V usage is TRBV5-1 and J usage is TRBJ2-5; 11 nucleotides align to TRBD2. In germline, CDR1 is SGHRS, CDR2 YFSETQ. This CDR3 comprises 17 residues. V shed 3 bases and J 2 bases; nucleotides not matched to a gene: 9. The CDR3 sequence: CASSSQLAGVIQETQYF. For the CDR3, the DNA is TGCGCCAGCAGCTCACAACTAGCGGGAGTAATTCAAGAGACCCAGTACTTC.

The chain is built from TRBV7-8 and TRBJ2-7; D is perhaps TRBD2 (6 bases). V was pared by 5 bases and J by 4 bases, with 21 bases between. In germline, CDR1 is SGHVS, CDR2 FQNEAQ. This CDR3 is 16 amino acids long. The CDR3 loop reads CASSTHVSGDAYEQYF. CDR3 in DNA: TGTGCCAGCAGCACCCACGTTAGCGGAGACGCTTACGAGCAGTACTTC.

This clone was found once. The rearrangement uses TRBV6-1 and TRBJ2-5, with D perhaps matching TRBD2 (6 bases). The CDR3 runs to 15 residues. V dropped 0 bases and J dropped 5 bases, with 13 bases sitting between them. Germline CDR1 MNHNS, CDR2 SASEGT. CDR3: CASSEALRRAETQYF. DNA for the CDR3: TGTGCCAGCAGTGAAGCGCTTCGGAGGGCGGAGACCCAGTACTTC.

The rearrangement uses TRBV6-6 and TRBJ1-1; the match to TRBD1 covers 9 bases. There are 13 residues in the CDR3. Looked up from germline, CDR1 is MNHNY and CDR2 is SVGAGI (reference sequence). The V gene end was trimmed by 9 bases and the J gene end by 3 bases; junction bases not matched to a gene: 5. The CDR3 nucleotides read TGTGCCAGTGGAAGGACAGGGGACACTGAAGCTTTCTTT. This gives the protein CASGRTGDTEAFF.

This chain connects TRBV5-1 to TRBJ2-2; D is perhaps TRBD2 (6 bases). The CDR3 runs 16 residues. Trimming removed 3 bases from V and 0 bases from J, with 12 bases in between. From germline, CDR1 is SGHRS and CDR2 YFSETQ. Written as DNA, the CDR3 is TGCGCCAGCAGCTGGGGCGGGGCCGCGAACACCGGGGAGCTGTTTTTT. It specifies CASSWGGAANTGELFF.